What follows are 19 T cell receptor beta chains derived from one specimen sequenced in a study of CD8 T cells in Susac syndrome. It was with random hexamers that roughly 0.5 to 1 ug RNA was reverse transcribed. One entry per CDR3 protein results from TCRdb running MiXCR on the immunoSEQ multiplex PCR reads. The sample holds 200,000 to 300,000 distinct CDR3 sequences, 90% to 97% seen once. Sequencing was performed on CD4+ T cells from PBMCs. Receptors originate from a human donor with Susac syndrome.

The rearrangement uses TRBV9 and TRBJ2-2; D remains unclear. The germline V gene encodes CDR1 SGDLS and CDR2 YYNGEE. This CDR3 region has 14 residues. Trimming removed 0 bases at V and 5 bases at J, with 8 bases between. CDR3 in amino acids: CASSVDLLTGELFF. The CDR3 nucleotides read TGTGCCAGCAGCGTAGATCTCCTTACCGGGGAGCTGTTTTTT.

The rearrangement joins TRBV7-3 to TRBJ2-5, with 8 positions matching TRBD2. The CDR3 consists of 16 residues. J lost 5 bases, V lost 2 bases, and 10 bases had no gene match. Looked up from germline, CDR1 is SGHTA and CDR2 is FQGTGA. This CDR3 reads CASSLGPSGPTETQYF. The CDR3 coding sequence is TGTGCCAGCAGCTTAGGGCCTAGCGGGCCCACGGAGACCCAGTACTTC.

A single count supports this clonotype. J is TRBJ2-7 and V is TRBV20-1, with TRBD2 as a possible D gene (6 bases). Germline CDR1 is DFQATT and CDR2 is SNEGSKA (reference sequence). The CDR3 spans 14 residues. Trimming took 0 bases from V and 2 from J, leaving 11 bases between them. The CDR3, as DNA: TGCAGTGCTAGAGATGGACGGGGGACCTACGAGCAGTACTTC. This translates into CSARDGRGTYEQYF.

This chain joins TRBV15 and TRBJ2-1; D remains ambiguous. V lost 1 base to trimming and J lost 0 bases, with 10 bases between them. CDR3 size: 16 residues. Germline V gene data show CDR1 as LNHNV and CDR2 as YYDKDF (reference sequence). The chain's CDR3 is CATSRVSPNSYNEQFF. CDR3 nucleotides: TGTGCCACCAGCAGAGTAAGTCCAAACTCCTACAATGAGCAGTTCTTC.

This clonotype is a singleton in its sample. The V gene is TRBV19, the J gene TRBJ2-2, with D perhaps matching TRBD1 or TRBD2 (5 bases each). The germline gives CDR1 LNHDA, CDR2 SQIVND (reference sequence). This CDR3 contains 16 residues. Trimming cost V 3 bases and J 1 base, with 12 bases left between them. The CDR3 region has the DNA TGTGCCAGTAGTATCGGGGACCAACTGAACACCGGGGAGCTGTTTTTT. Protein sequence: CASSIGDQLNTGELFF.

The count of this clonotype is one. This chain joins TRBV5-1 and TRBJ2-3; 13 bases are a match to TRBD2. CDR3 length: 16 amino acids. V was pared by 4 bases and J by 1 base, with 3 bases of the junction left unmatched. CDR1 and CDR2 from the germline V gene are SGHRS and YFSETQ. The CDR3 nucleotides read TGCGCCAGCAGCGCCGGACTAGCGGGGGGCACAGATACGCAGTATTTT. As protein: CASSAGLAGGTDTQYF. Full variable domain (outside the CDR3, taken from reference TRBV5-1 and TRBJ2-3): KAGVTQTPRYLIKTRGQQVTLSCSPISGHRSVSWYQQTPGQGLQFLFEYFSETQRNKGNFPGRFSGRQFSNSRSEMNVSTLELGDSALYLCASSAGLAGGTDTQYFGPGTRLTVL.

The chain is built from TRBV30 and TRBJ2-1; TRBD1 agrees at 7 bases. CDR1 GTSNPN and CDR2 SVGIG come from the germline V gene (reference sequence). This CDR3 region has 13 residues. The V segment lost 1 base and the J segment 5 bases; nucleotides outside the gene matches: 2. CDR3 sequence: CAWSAGTDNEQFF. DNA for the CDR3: TGTGCCTGGAGTGCCGGGACAGACAATGAGCAGTTCTTC.

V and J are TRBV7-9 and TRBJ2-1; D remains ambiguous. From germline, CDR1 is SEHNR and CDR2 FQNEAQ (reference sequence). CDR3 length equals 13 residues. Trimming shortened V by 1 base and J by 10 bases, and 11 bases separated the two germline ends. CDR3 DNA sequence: TGTGCCAGCAGCTTAGGTGGGTATGGCGAGCAGTTCTTC. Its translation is CASSLGGYGEQFF.

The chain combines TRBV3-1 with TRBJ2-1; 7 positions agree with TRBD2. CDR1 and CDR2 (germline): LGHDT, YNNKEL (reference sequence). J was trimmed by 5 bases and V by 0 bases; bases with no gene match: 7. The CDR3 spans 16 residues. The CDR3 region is CASSQERLAADNEQFF. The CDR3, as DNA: TGTGCCAGCAGCCAAGAGCGGCTAGCGGCGGACAATGAGCAGTTCTTC.

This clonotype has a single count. The CDR3 nucleotides read TGTGCCAGCAGCGTAGCAGGGCCCAACTCTGGAAACACCATATATTTT. It specifies CASSVAGPNSGNTIYF. The J gene is TRBJ1-3, the V gene TRBV9, with TRBD1 as a possible D gene (5 bases). The CDR3 runs 16 residues. The ends were cut back, 0 bases at V and 0 bases at J, with 10 bases in the middle. The germline CDR1 and CDR2 sequences are SGDLS and YYNGEE. Complete variable domain (other parts from reference TRBV9 and TRBJ1-3): DSGVTQTPKHLITATGQRVTLRCSPRSGDLSVYWYQQSLDQGLQFLIQYYNGEERAKGNILERFSAQQFPDLHSELNLSSLELGDSALYFCASSVAGPNSGNTIYFGEGSWLTVV.

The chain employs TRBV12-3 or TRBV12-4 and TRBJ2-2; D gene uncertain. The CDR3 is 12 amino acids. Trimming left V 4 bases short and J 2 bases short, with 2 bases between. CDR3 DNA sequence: TGTGCCAGCAGTTCAAACACCGGGGAGCTGTTTTTT. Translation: CASSSNTGELFF.

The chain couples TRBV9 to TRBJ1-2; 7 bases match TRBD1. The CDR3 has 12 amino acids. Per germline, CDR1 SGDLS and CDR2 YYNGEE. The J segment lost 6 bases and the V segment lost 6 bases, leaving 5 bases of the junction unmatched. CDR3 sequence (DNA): TGTGCCAGCAACGACAGGGCTAATGGCTACACCTTC. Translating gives CASNDRANGYTF.

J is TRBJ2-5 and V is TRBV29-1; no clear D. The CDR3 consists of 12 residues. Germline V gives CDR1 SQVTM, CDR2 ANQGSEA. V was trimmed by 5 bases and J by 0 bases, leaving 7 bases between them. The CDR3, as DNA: TGCAGCGTTTCGAGCAACCAAGAGACCCAGTACTTC. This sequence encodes CSVSSNQETQYF.

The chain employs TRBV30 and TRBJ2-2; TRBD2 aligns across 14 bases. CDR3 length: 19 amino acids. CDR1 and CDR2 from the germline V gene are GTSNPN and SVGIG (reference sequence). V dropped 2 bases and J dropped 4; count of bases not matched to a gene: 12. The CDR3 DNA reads TGTGCCTGGAGTCGACCCTTAGCCGGACTAGCGGGAGGCACCGGGGAGCTGTTTTTT. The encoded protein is CAWSRPLAGLAGGTGELFF.

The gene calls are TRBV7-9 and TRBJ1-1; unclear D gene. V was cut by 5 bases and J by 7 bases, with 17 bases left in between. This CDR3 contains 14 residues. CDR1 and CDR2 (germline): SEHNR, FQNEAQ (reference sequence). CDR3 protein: CASSPYGRGYEAFF. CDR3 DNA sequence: TGTGCCAGCAGCCCGTACGGGCGAGGGTATGAAGCTTTCTTT. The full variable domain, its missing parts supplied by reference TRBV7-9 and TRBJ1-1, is DTGVSQNPRHKITKRGQNVTFRCDPISEHNRLYWYRQTLGQGPEFLTYFQNEAQLEKSRLLSDRFSAERPKGSFSTLEIQRTEQGDSAMYLCASSPYGRGYEAFFGQGTRLTVV.

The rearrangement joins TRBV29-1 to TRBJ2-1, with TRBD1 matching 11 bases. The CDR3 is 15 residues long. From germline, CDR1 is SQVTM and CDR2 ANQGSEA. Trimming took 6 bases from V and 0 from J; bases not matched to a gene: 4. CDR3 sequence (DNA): TGCAGCGTCCCCGGGACAGGGGGCTCCTACAATGAGCAGTTCTTC. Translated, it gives CSVPGTGGSYNEQFF.

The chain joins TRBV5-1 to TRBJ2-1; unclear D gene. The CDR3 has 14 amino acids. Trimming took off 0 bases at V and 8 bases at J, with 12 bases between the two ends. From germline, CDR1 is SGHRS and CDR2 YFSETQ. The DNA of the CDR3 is TGCGCCAGCAGCTTGGCCACTACGGGCTATGAGCAGTTCTTC. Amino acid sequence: CASSLATTGYEQFF. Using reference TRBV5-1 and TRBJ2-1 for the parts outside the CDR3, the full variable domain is KAGVTQTPRYLIKTRGQQVTLSCSPISGHRSVSWYQQTPGQGLQFLFEYFSETQRNKGNFPGRFSGRQFSNSRSEMNVSTLELGDSALYLCASSLATTGYEQFFGPGTRLTVL.

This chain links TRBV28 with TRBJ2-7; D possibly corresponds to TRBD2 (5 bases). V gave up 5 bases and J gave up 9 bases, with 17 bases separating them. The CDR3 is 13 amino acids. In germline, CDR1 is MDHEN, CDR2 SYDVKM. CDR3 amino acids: CASSLPNLRGQYF. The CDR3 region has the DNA TGTGCCAGCAGTCTACCCAATCTCCGGGGGCAGTACTTC.

CDR3 residues: CASSLSPGELSGNTIYF. The CDR3 region has the DNA TGTGCCAGCAGCTTATCCCCAGGGGAACTCTCTGGAAACACCATATATTTT. This chain links TRBV7-6 with TRBJ1-3; D possibly corresponds to TRBD1 (6 bases). Per germline, CDR1 SGHVS and CDR2 FNYEAQ. The CDR3 is 17 residues long. The V gene lost 2 bases and the J gene lost 0 bases, with 14 bases spanning the gap.